This entry features one TCR beta chain sequence. Germline CDR1 MNHEY, CDR2 SVGAGI. The CDR3 loop spans 15 amino acids. V was pared by 7 bases and J by 0 bases, with 13 bases between. The entry originates in a study of control samples from healthy donors and cancer patients. Here immunoSEQ multiplex PCR was the method, and the copy in TCRdb shows in-frame clones only, minus some. The data hold more than 85,000 clones, with approximately 90% observed a single time. The clonotype was recovered from a woman aged 55-70 years with lung cancer. Material: PBMCs. J is TRBJ1-3 and V is TRBV6-5, with D possibly matching TRBD1 (6 bases). This CDR3 reads CASTSGQHSGNTIYF. As DNA, the CDR3 is TGTGCCAGCACATCCGGACAGCACTCTGGAAACACCATATATTTT.